One and the same sample provided the 17 T cell receptor beta chains below, sequenced in a study of cytomegalovirus exposure and HLA in healthy donors. Repertoires were generated with immunoSEQ multiplex PCR, while TCRdb's copy carries only in-frame clones and drops some. The table records roughly 260,000 clones, around 90% of them present only once. Sequencing was done on a sample of PBMCs. The source of these receptors is a woman between 18 and 29 years old in good health and CMV-seronegative.

The J gene is TRBJ1-2, the V gene TRBV9; 8 nucleotides match TRBD1. CDR1 and CDR2 (germline): SGDLS, YYNGEE. V shed 4 bases, J shed 4 bases, and the junction held 9 bases outside the gene matches. The CDR3 has 15 amino acids. CDR3 sequence reads: CASSTGQGTSYGYTF. Written as DNA, the CDR3 is TGTGCCAGCAGCACCGGACAGGGAACGTCCTATGGCTACACCTTC.

V usage is TRBV9 and J usage is TRBJ2-7; 9 nucleotides match TRBD1. In germline, CDR1 is SGDLS, CDR2 YYNGEE. J was trimmed by 2 bases and V by 5 bases; bases with no gene match: 8. CDR3 length: 15 amino acids. The CDR3 bases are TGTGCCAGCAGTGAAGGACAGGGGAGCCCCTACGAGCAGTACTTC. Translating gives CASSEGQGSPYEQYF.

This chain connects TRBV19 to TRBJ1-1; D not resolved. From germline, CDR1 is LNHDA and CDR2 SQIVND (reference sequence). The CDR3 extends over 14 amino acids. V was pared by 5 bases and J by 1 base, with 11 bases between. CDR3 bases: TGTGCCAGTAGTTGGTTAACAGAGAACACTGAAGCTTTCTTT. Amino acids: CASSWLTENTEAFF.

The chain joins TRBV4-1 to TRBJ2-7; D is possibly TRBD1 (6 bases). Looked up from germline, CDR1 is MGHRA and CDR2 is YSYEKL. V was pared by 5 bases and J by 6 bases, with 11 bases between. CDR3 length: 12 residues. Written as DNA, the CDR3 is TGCGCCAGCAGCGCAACAGGGAGCGAGCAGTACTTC. This sequence encodes CASSATGSEQYF.

The chain uses TRBV5-1 and TRBJ1-2; D may be TRBD1 (5 bases). The ends were cut back, 0 bases at V and 8 bases at J, with 14 bases in the middle. This CDR3 has 14 amino acids. The germline V gene encodes CDR1 SGHRS and CDR2 YFSETQ. The CDR3 sequence: CASSLGRVAGGYTF. The CDR3 coding sequence is TGCGCCAGCAGCTTGGGCAGGGTAGCAGGCGGCTACACCTTC.

CDR3 sequence (DNA): TGCGCCAGCAGTGAGTCGGGAGAGAATCAGCCCCAGCATTTT. Translating it yields CASSESGENQPQHF. This rearrangement joins TRBV10-2 to TRBJ1-5; D unclear. Trimming removed 0 bases from V and 4 bases from J, with 7 bases in between. Germline lookup yields CDR1 WSHSY and CDR2 SAAADI. This CDR3 spans 14 amino acids.

The CDR3 here is CASSTRQKMNTEAFF. CDR3 bases: TGTGCCAGCAGTACCAGACAGAAAATGAACACTGAAGCTTTCTTT. J is TRBJ1-1 and V is TRBV6-5, with a tentative D call TRBD1 (5 bases). This CDR3 is 15 amino acids long. Germline CDR1 is MNHEY and CDR2 is SVGAGI. V lost 5 bases to trimming and J lost 0 bases, with 13 bases between them.

The V and J genes are TRBV6-5 and TRBJ1-4; D remains ambiguous. CDR1 is MNHEY, CDR2 SVGAGI, per germline. Trimming took off 7 bases at V and 5 bases at J, with 5 bases between the two ends. CDR3 length equals 11 residues. CDR3 sequence (DNA): TGTGCCAGCACCTCGAATGAAAAACTGTTTTTT. Translated, it gives CASTSNEKLFF.

This clone appeared a single time. The rearrangement links TRBV28 to TRBJ2-7; the D gene is possibly TRBD2 (5 bases). V lost 7 bases and J 2 bases, leaving 15 bases between the germline ends. The CDR3 is 14 amino acids. The V gene's germline CDR1 is MDHEN and CDR2 SYDVKM. The CDR3 sequence: CASTLDDYTYEQYF. CDR3 in DNA: TGTGCCAGCACATTGGATGACTATACCTACGAGCAGTACTTC.

Written as DNA, the CDR3 is TGTGCCAGCAACAGGGGTTTTAATGAAAAACTGTTTTTT. The encoded protein is CASNRGFNEKLFF. The chain joins TRBV7-9 to TRBJ1-4; 7 bases are shared with TRBD1. Germline V gene data show CDR1 as SEHNR and CDR2 as FQNEAQ (reference sequence). Germline trimming cut 7 bases from V and 4 bases from J; bases unmatched to any gene: 3. This CDR3 is built from 13 residues. Variable domain in full (rest from reference TRBV7-9 and TRBJ1-4): DTGVSQNPRHKITKRGQNVTFRCDPISEHNRLYWYRQTLGQGPEFLTYFQNEAQLEKSRLLSDRFSAERPKGSFSTLEIQRTEQGDSAMYLCASNRGFNEKLFFGSGTQLSVL.

This chain links TRBV4-1 with TRBJ1-1; D is perhaps TRBD1 (5 bases). The CDR3 sequence is 15 residues long. Per germline, CDR1 MGHRA and CDR2 YSYEKL. The germline V and J ends were trimmed by 4 bases and 10 bases, with 22 bases remaining between them. CDR3 residues: CASSPPPWGRVGAFF. CDR3 nucleotide sequence: TGCGCCAGCAGCCCACCCCCCTGGGGGAGGGTGGGAGCTTTCTTT.

The rearrangement links TRBV2 to TRBJ2-5; 7 nucleotides line up with TRBD2. This CDR3 has 15 residues. V shed 11 bases and J 4 bases; nucleotides not matched to a gene: 16. Per the germline V gene, CDR1 is SNHLY and CDR2 is FYNNEI. In DNA, the CDR3 is TGTGCCTTCACCCCCCGGACTGGGGGGGGAGAGACCCAGTACTTC. Amino acid sequence: CAFTPRTGGGETQYF.

The J gene is TRBJ1-1, the V gene TRBV11-2, with 8 bases identical to TRBD1. J gave up 0 bases and V 4 bases, and 4 bases lay outside the gene matches. From germline, CDR1 is SGHAT and CDR2 FQNNGV. The CDR3 runs to 15 residues. The CDR3 region has the DNA TGTGCCAGCAGCTCTGGACAGGGATTGAACACTGAAGCTTTCTTT. It codes for CASSSGQGLNTEAFF.

This clone showed up just once. V is TRBV28 and J is TRBJ1-5, with D uncertain. The V end was cut by 1 base, the J end by 8 bases, with 6 bases between. In germline, CDR1 is MDHEN, CDR2 SYDVKM. The CDR3 has 12 amino acids. CDR3 DNA: TGTGCCAGCAGTTTATTAGTAAAGCCCCAGCATTTT. Its protein is CASSLLVKPQHF.

V usage is TRBV19 and J usage is TRBJ2-5, with D possibly being TRBD2 (5 bases). CDR3 length: 15 amino acids. The ends were cut back, 8 bases at V and 5 bases at J, with 21 bases in the middle. The germline V gene has CDR1 LNHDA and CDR2 SQIVND (reference sequence). CDR3 in amino acids: CASRVGGLTSETQYF. The DNA for the CDR3 is TGTGCCAGTCGGGTAGGCGGGCTGACTTCGGAGACCCAGTACTTC.

This clone was counted only a few times. J is TRBJ1-1 and V is TRBV11-2; maybe TRBD1 (5 bases). The CDR3 runs to 14 residues. Germline values: CDR1 SGHAT, CDR2 FQNNGV. V was cut by 3 bases and J by 0 bases, with 8 bases left in between. The CDR3 here is CASSFGGMNTEAFF. The CDR3 DNA reads TGTGCCAGCAGCTTCGGGGGAATGAACACTGAAGCTTTCTTT.

This sequence joins TRBV6-4 and TRBJ1-6, with 7 positions matching TRBD1. The CDR3 spans 14 residues. From germline, CDR1 is MRHNA and CDR2 SNTAGT. The J segment lost 7 bases and the V segment lost 6 bases, leaving 6 bases of the junction unmatched. The DNA for the CDR3 is TGTGCCAGCAGATCCGGGACAGAGAATTCACCCCTCCACTTT. Translated, it gives CASRSGTENSPLHF.